These 10 T cell receptor beta chains were sequenced from one sample in a study of blood T cell repertoires in COVID-19 (dated by TCRdb to the early 2020s). The protocol used for the library was the immunoSEQ multiplex PCR assay. What TCRdb holds here is the immuneACCESS table cut down to in-frame rearrangements. Part of the clones is not present; checked against another copy, under half of the missing clones reflect an unresolved V gene, and the others are unexplained. Within this sample are 170,000 or so clones, with around 84% of them counted one time only. The top ten clonotypes cover about 2.6% of the sample. The sequenced sample consisted of peripheral blood. These receptors were taken from a man in his forties with active or convalescent COVID-19.

The chain has TRBV6-4 and TRBJ1-3; D is ambiguous. Germline V gene sequence: CDR1 MRHNA, CDR2 SNTAGT. This CDR3 region has 17 residues. The V end was cut by 0 bases, the J end by 2 bases, with 14 bases between. As DNA, the CDR3 is TGTGCCAGCAGTGACTCGGGTCGAGGGCAGGCTGGAAACACCATATATTTT. Its protein is CASSDSGRGQAGNTIYF.

Points on this clone: The same CDR3 can be traced to other DNA sequences in this sample. The gene calls are TRBV28 and TRBJ2-5; 9 positions agree with TRBD1. The trim removed 2 bases at V and 4 bases at J, leaving 2 bases unmatched. Germline CDR1 MDHEN, CDR2 SYDVKM. The CDR3 consists of 14 residues. The CDR3 reads CASSLRQGGETQYF. The CDR3 DNA follows: TGTGCCAGCAGTTTAAGACAGGGGGGAGAGACCCAGTACTTC. The entire variable domain, with the rest obtained from reference TRBV28 and TRBJ2-5, is as follows: DVKVTQSSRYLVKRTGEKVFLECVQDMDHENMFWYRQDPGLGLRLIYFSYDVKMKEKGDIPEGYSVSREKKERFSLILESASTNQTSMYLCASSLRQGGETQYFGPGTRLLVL.

The chain employs TRBV2 and TRBJ1-2; D might be TRBD1 (5 bases). The CDR3 has 15 residues. Trimming removed 3 bases at V and 3 bases at J, with 14 bases between. Per the germline V gene, CDR1 is SNHLY and CDR2 is FYNNEI. This CDR3 reads CASSDGQGYHYGYTF. The CDR3 region has the DNA TGTGCCAGCAGTGACGGTCAGGGTTATCACTATGGCTACACCTTC.

The chain couples TRBV11-2 to TRBJ1-3; D is undetermined. V was pared by 3 bases and J by 4 bases, with 10 bases between. The CDR3 totals 14 residues. Germline CDR1 is SGHAT and CDR2 is FQNNGV. The CDR3 sequence: CASSFEGGGNTIYF. The CDR3 DNA reads TGTGCCAGCAGCTTTGAAGGAGGAGGAAACACCATATATTTT.

The rearrangement links TRBV5-1 to TRBJ2-7; no definite D call. Trimming cost V 1 base and J 4 bases, with 15 bases left between them. The CDR3 totals 15 residues. Germline V gives CDR1 SGHRS, CDR2 YFSETQ. The CDR3 coding sequence is TGCGCCAGCAGCTTGTTCTCATACAGAGATTACGAGCAGTACTTC. The encoded protein is CASSLFSYRDYEQYF.

The gene calls are TRBV5-1 and TRBJ1-6, with a possible D match to TRBD1 (5 bases). The CDR3 loop spans 16 amino acids. The germline V gene encodes CDR1 SGHRS and CDR2 YFSETQ. Deletions cut 3 bases from V and 2 bases from J, with 12 bases between. The CDR3 DNA reads as TGCGCCAGCAGCTCTGGGGCAACCGCCTATAATTCACCCCTCCACTTT. This translates into CASSSGATAYNSPLHF.

In this sample, this clone turned up a few times. The genes are TRBV7-9 and TRBJ2-1; 11 nucleotides agree with TRBD2. The CDR3 is 14 amino acids. Germline V gives CDR1 SEHNR, CDR2 FQNEAQ (reference sequence). J lost 4 bases, V lost 11 bases, and 7 bases had no gene match. CDR3 in amino acids: CAVYSGGAYNEQFF. The CDR3 region has the DNA TGTGCCGTCTATAGCGGGGGGGCTTACAATGAGCAGTTCTTC.

V gene TRBV6-6 combines with J gene TRBJ1-6; TRBD1 might be the D (5 bases). The germline V gene has CDR1 MNHNY and CDR2 SVGAGI (reference sequence). The CDR3 consists of 17 residues. The ends were cut back, 5 bases at V and 10 bases at J, with 24 bases in the middle. In nucleotides, the CDR3 is TGTGCCAGCAGTCCCCGTCGGGGGTCCCTTGCCAGCTCACCCCTCCACTTT. This translates into CASSPRRGSLASSPLHF.

This clone has just a few counts. The chain is built from TRBV18 and TRBJ2-5; D is possibly TRBD1 (7 bases). The V and J ends lost 5 bases and 4 bases respectively, with 14 bases between them. This CDR3 contains 14 residues. CDR1 KGHSH and CDR2 LQKENI come from the germline V gene. The CDR3 is CASSKDRRGETQYF. The CDR3 coding sequence is TGTGCCAGCTCAAAGGACAGGCGGGGAGAGACCCAGTACTTC.

V usage is TRBV2 and J usage is TRBJ2-2; possibly TRBD2 for D (5 bases). The CDR3 sequence is 13 residues long. Between the trimmed V and J ends, which lost 10 bases and 0 bases, there was a span of 9 bases. Germline CDR1 reads SNHLY; CDR2 reads FYNNEI. Here the CDR3 DNA reads TGTGCCAAGCGGCTCGCGAACACCGGGGAGCTGTTTTTT. Translating it yields CAKRLANTGELFF. The whole variable domain, filled in from reference TRBV2 and TRBJ2-2, reads EPEVTQTPSHQVTQMGQEVILRCVPISNHLYFYWYRQILGQKVEFLVSFYNNEISEKSEIFDDQFSVERPDGSNFTLKIRSTKLEDSAMYFCAKRLANTGELFFGEGSRLTVL.